The sequence of this TCR beta chain was determined in a study of blood T cell repertoires in COVID-19. Study at large: The United States, Italy and Spain provided the acute and convalescent COVID-19 samples. Sources were T cells, B-cell-depleted T cells, or PBMCs; the material itself was cDNA or gDNA.

Produced via immunoSEQ multiplex PCR; TCRdb's table is partial and in-frame only. The sample includes about 90,000 clones, around three quarters of them seen just once. The CDR3 is 16 amino acids. Between the trimmed V and J ends, which lost 2 bases and 2 bases, there was a span of 13 bases. Germline values: CDR1 LNHDA, CDR2 SQIVND (reference sequence). This chain uses TRBV19 with TRBJ2-1, with D maybe TRBD1 (5 bases). The TCR sequence derives from a man in his 70s with acute or convalescent COVID-19. Input material: peripheral blood. The CDR3 nucleotides read TGTGCCAGTAGTATATCCCGACAGTTTCCCTACAATGAGCAGTTCTTC. Encoded protein: CASSISRQFPYNEQFF.